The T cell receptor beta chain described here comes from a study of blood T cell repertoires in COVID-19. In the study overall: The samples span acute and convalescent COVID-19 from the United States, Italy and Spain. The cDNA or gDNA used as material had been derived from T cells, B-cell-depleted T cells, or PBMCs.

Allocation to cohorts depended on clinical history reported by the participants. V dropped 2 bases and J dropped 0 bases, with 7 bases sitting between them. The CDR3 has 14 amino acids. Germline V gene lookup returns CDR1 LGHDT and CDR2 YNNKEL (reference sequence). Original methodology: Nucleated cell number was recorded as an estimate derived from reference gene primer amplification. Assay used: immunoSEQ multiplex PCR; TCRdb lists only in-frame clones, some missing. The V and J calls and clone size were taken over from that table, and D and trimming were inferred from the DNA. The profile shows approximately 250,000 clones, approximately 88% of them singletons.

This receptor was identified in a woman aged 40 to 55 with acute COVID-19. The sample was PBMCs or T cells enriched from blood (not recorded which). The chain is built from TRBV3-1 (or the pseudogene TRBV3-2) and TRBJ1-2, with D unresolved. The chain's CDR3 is CASSQHGTNYGYTF. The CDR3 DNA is TGTGCCAGCAGCCAACACGGGACTAACTATGGCTACACCTTC.